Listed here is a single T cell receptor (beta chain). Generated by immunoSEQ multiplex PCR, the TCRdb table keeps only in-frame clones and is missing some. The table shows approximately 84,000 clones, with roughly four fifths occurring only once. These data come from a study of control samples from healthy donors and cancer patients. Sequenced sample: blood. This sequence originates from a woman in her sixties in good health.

CDR3 sequence reads: CASSSARGPVTGELFF. Here the CDR3 DNA reads TGTGCCAGCAGCTCGGCGCGGGGCCCGGTTACCGGGGAGCTGTTTTTT. This sequence joins TRBV5-5 and TRBJ2-2; maybe TRBD2 (6 bases). Trimming removed 3 bases from V and 5 bases from J, with 17 bases in between. Looked up from germline, CDR1 is SGHKS and CDR2 is YYEKEE (reference sequence). The CDR3 is 16 amino acids. Filled out from reference TRBV5-5 and TRBJ2-2, the complete variable domain reads DAGVTQSPTHLIKTRGQQVTLRCSPISGHKSVSWYQQVLGQGPQFIFQYYEKEERGRGNFPDRFSARQFPNYSSELNVNALLLGDSALYLCASSSARGPVTGELFFGEGSRLTVL.